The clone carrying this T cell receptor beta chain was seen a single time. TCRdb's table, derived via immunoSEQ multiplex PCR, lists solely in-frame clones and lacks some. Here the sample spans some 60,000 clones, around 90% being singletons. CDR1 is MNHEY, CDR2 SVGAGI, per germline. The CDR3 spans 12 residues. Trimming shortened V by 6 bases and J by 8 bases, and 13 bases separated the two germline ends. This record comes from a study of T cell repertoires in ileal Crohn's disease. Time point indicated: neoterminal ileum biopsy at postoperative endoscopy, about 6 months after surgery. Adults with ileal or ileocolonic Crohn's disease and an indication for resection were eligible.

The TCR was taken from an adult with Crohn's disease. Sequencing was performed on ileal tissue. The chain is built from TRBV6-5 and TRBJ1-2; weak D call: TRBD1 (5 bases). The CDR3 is CASSSRVGGYTF. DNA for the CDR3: TGTGCCAGCAGCAGCAGGGTGGGGGGCTACACCTTC.